The TCR beta chain under discussion was sequenced for a study of T cell clones after liver transplantation. Study-level information: Immunosuppression withdrawal was tried within 2 years after liver transplantation in this trial. Standard immunosuppression, with no induction, continued until 12-24 months after transplant. Third-party-reactive TCRbeta sequences from pre-transplant mixed lymphocyte reactions served as antigen-independent comparators.

The CDR3 runs 14 residues. The germline V gene has CDR1 LNHDA and CDR2 SQIVND (reference sequence). V gave up 5 bases and J gave up 5 bases; unmatched junction bases: 6. TCRdb's table, derived via immunoSEQ multiplex PCR, lists solely in-frame clones and lacks some. Among tens of thousands of clones listed, 75% to 85% were seen once. Thawed unstimulated PBMCs were FACS-sorted by CD3, CD4 and CD8 into two populations. The source material was CD4+ T cells from blood, sampled 12 months after liver transplant. This TCR was sampled from a human patient who received a liver transplant. The graft donor may be the source of some T cells. This rearrangement joins TRBV19 to TRBJ2-5; 9 positions match TRBD1. CDR3 sequence: CASSPGTGRETQYF. The CDR3 DNA is TGTGCCAGTAGTCCTGGGACAGGGAGGGAGACCCAGTACTTC.